The 23 T cell receptor beta chains reported below all come from one sample, sequenced in a study of control samples from healthy donors and cancer patients. Sequencing used immunoSEQ multiplex PCR; TCRdb keeps in-frame clones, though not all of them. In the table there are some 17,000 clones, 70% to 90% of which are singletons. Sequencing used PBMCs. The receptor source for this set is a man between 60 and 75 years old with head and neck cancer.

This clone was counted once. The chain joins TRBV11-3 to TRBJ2-1, with a possible D match to TRBD1 (6 bases). Trimming took off 1 base at V and 4 bases at J, with 14 bases between the two ends. Germline V CDR1 and CDR2: SGHNT, YENEEA. The CDR3 length is 16 residues. CDR3 in DNA: TGTGCCAGCAGCTTAGGTGGGACACACCTTTACAATGAGCAGTTCTTC. Its translation is CASSLGGTHLYNEQFF.

The chain has TRBV6-5 and TRBJ1-4; D is perhaps TRBD1 (5 bases). The CDR3 sequence is 14 residues long. V lost 7 bases, J lost 3 bases, and 12 bases lay in between. Germline loops: CDR1 MNHEY, CDR2 SVGAGI. The CDR3: CASNAGGSNEKLFF. As DNA, the CDR3 is TGTGCCAGCAACGCCGGGGGATCTAATGAAAAACTGTTTTTT.

The V and J genes are TRBV4-1 and TRBJ1-6; possible D gene TRBD1, 6 bases. V dropped 1 base and J dropped 5 bases, with 9 bases sitting between them. Germline V gene data show CDR1 as MGHRA and CDR2 as YSYEKL. The CDR3 runs to 15 residues. CDR3 nucleotide sequence: TGCGCCAGCAGCCAAGGGACAGAAGATAATTCACCCCTCCACTTT. As protein: CASSQGTEDNSPLHF.

This sequence joins TRBV27 and TRBJ1-1, with D perhaps TRBD1 (6 bases). Trimming removed 6 bases from V and 5 bases from J, with 19 bases in between. Per the germline V gene, CDR1 is MNHEY and CDR2 is SMNVEV (reference sequence). The CDR3 is 15 residues long. DNA for the CDR3: TGTGCCAGCAGCCAGGGCCGGGGGGCGCGAACTGAAGCTTTCTTT. Translating it yields CASSQGRGARTEAFF.

The chain has TRBV18 and TRBJ2-5; D is uncertain. This CDR3 has 12 residues. Trimming pared 5 bases from V and 0 bases from J, leaving 4 bases between. In germline, CDR1 is KGHSH, CDR2 LQKENI. The CDR3 coding sequence is TGTGCCAGCTCAGCCAACCAAGAGACCCAGTACTTC. As protein: CASSANQETQYF.

The rearrangement uses TRBV4-1 and TRBJ1-4; possible D gene TRBD1, 6 bases. CDR1 and CDR2 (germline): MGHRA, YSYEKL. The CDR3 has 14 residues. Trimming took off 0 bases at V and 7 bases at J, with 9 bases between the two ends. CDR3 amino acids: CASSQERTVEKLFF. CDR3 sequence (DNA): TGCGCCAGCAGCCAAGAGAGGACAGTTGAAAAACTGTTTTTT.

The chain has TRBV15 and TRBJ2-3; D ambiguous. The CDR3 runs 14 residues. The V end lost 0 bases, the J end lost 6 bases, and 10 bases lay between the germline ends. CDR1 and CDR2 (germline): LNHNV, YYDKDF (reference sequence). In DNA, the CDR3 is TGTGCCACCAGCAGAGATCCCCCCCCGGATACGCAGTATTTT. It encodes CATSRDPPPDTQYF.

The chain carries TRBV15 and TRBJ2-3; the match to TRBD2 covers 9 bases. This CDR3 is built from 17 residues. CDR1 and CDR2 (germline): LNHNV, YYDKDF (reference sequence). Unmatched junction bases numbered 6, after V lost 2 bases and J lost 0 bases. The CDR3 DNA is TGTGCCACCAGCAGAAGCGGTAGCGGGGGTAGCACAGATACGCAGTATTTT. It is translated as CATSRSGSGGSTDTQYF.

V gene TRBV5-8 combines with J gene TRBJ1-1, with D uncertain. From germline, CDR1 is SGHTS and CDR2 YDEGEE. The length of the CDR3 is 13 residues. V was clipped by 4 bases and J by 6 bases, with 13 bases between them. The CDR3 loop is CASSPRKIAEAFF. The DNA of the CDR3 is TGTGCCAGCAGCCCGAGGAAGATCGCTGAAGCTTTCTTT.

A few counts support this clone. The rearrangement links TRBV3-1 (or the pseudogene TRBV3-2) to TRBJ1-1; D unclear. CDR1 is LGHDT, CDR2 YNNKEL, per germline (reference sequence). The CDR3 length is 14 residues. The V gene lost 4 bases and the J gene lost 1 base, with 10 bases spanning the gap. CDR3 sequence (DNA): TGTGCCAGCAGCCCCCATGCGGGGAACACTGAAGCTTTCTTT. This codes for CASSPHAGNTEAFF.

The chain has TRBV5-1 and TRBJ1-4; 10 positions match TRBD1. Germline V CDR1 and CDR2: SGHRS, YFSETQ. The CDR3 has 16 amino acids. J gave up 6 bases and V 4 bases, and 9 bases lay outside the gene matches. CDR3 nucleotides: TGCGCCAGCAGCGGGACAGGGGTAGAGGTTGATGAAAAACTGTTTTTT. Protein sequence: CASSGTGVEVDEKLFF.

The chain links TRBV5-1 to TRBJ2-1; TRBD2 is a possible D gene (6 bases). The germline V gene has CDR1 SGHRS and CDR2 YFSETQ. This CDR3 comprises 14 residues. The germline V and J ends were trimmed by 0 bases and 5 bases, with 9 bases remaining between them. The CDR3 DNA sequence: TGCGCCAGCAGCTTGGCCCCTAGCGACAATGAGCAGTTCTTC. Translation gives CASSLAPSDNEQFF.

In this sample, this clone turned up once. J is TRBJ2-3 and V is TRBV5-1; D gene unclear. Per germline, CDR1 SGHRS and CDR2 YFSETQ. Trimming removed 2 bases at V and 2 bases at J, with 3 bases between. This CDR3 spans 12 amino acids. CDR3: CASSLPTDTQYF. DNA of the CDR3: TGCGCCAGCAGCTTACCCACAGATACGCAGTATTTT.

The chain employs TRBV19 and TRBJ1-4, with TRBD1 matching over 11 bases. Germline V gene sequence: CDR1 LNHDA, CDR2 SQIVND (reference sequence). There are 16 residues in the CDR3. V was pared by 3 bases and J by 5 bases, with 5 bases of the junction left unmatched. CDR3 coding DNA: TGTGCCAGTAGTATTACCGGGACAGGGGGGAATGAAAAACTGTTTTTT. This encodes CASSITGTGGNEKLFF.

The chain has TRBV2 and TRBJ2-3; D perhaps matches TRBD1 (6 bases). Trimming removed 4 bases at V and 7 bases at J, with 12 bases between. CDR3 size: 13 residues. CDR1 SNHLY and CDR2 FYNNEI come from the germline V gene. For the CDR3, the DNA is TGTGCCAGCAGTGTCCTGGGGGCCTATACGCAGTATTTT. This encodes CASSVLGAYTQYF. Drawing the rest from reference TRBV2 and TRBJ2-3, the complete variable domain is EPEVTQTPSHQVTQMGQEVILRCVPISNHLYFYWYRQILGQKVEFLVSFYNNEISEKSEIFDDQFSVERPDGSNFTLKIRSTKLEDSAMYFCASSVLGAYTQYFGPGTRLTVL.

The J gene is TRBJ2-3, the V gene TRBV21-1; the D call TRBD2 from the table was never checked on the DNA. TRBV21-1 has pseudogene status. The length of the CDR3 is 14 residues. The CDR3 DNA follows: TGTGCCAGCAGCCCTCGAGGGAGCACAGATACGCAGTATTTT. This gives the protein CASSPRGSTDTQYF.

This chain links TRBV5-5 with TRBJ2-7; 10 bases are a match to TRBD1. The J segment lost 9 bases and the V segment lost 4 bases, leaving 13 bases of the junction unmatched. Germline CDR1 SGHKS, CDR2 YYEKEE (reference sequence). The CDR3 is 15 residues long. The CDR3, as DNA: TGTGCCAGCAGCCCGACCGGGACAGGGGCCTCTTCGCAGTACTTC. It specifies CASSPTGTGASSQYF.

This sequence joins TRBV4-1 and TRBJ2-2; D perhaps matches TRBD2 (6 bases). The germline gives CDR1 MGHRA, CDR2 YSYEKL. The ends were cut back, 4 bases at V and 4 bases at J, with 16 bases in the middle. The CDR3 covers 16 residues. This CDR3 is CASSLGGVGGTGELFF. CDR3 bases: TGCGCCAGCAGCCTGGGGGGAGTAGGTGGCACCGGGGAGCTGTTTTTT.

The gene calls are TRBV6-1 and TRBJ1-4, with 7 bases identical to TRBD1. CDR3 length: 15 amino acids. Germline CDR1 and CDR2: MNHNS and SASEGT. J was trimmed by 7 bases and V by 0 bases; bases with no gene match: 5. The CDR3 DNA is TGTGCCAGCAGTGAAGCGGAGGGGGCGGGTGAAAAACTGTTTTTT. Amino acid sequence: CASSEAEGAGEKLFF.

The chain couples TRBV6-6 to TRBJ2-4, with 7 bases lining up with TRBD1. Germline lookup yields CDR1 MNHNY and CDR2 SVGAGI (reference sequence). This CDR3 contains 14 residues. Germline trimming cut 6 bases from V and 5 bases from J; bases unmatched to any gene: 7. For the CDR3, the DNA is TGTGCCAGCAGGCAGGGGGTTAGGGAAAACATTCAGTACTTC. This encodes CASRQGVRENIQYF.

The rearrangement links TRBV28 to TRBJ2-7, with TRBD2 matching over 10 bases. Germline CDR1 reads MDHEN; CDR2 reads SYDVKM. Trimming removed 6 bases from V and 2 bases from J; junction bases left unmatched: 7. The CDR3 is made up of 15 amino acids. This CDR3 is CASSLLAGETYEQYF. The CDR3 region has the DNA TGTGCCAGCAGCCTTCTAGCGGGGGAGACCTACGAGCAGTACTTC.

This chain links TRBV20-1 with TRBJ2-3; D is undetermined. CDR1 is DFQATT, CDR2 SNEGSKA, per germline (reference sequence). The CDR3 loop spans 10 amino acids. V shed 6 bases and J shed 6 bases, with 7 bases lying between them. CDR3 nucleotide sequence: TGCAGTGCGTATTGGGATACGCAGTATTTT. This sequence encodes CSAYWDTQYF.

The chain has TRBV5-5 and TRBJ2-1, with D unclear. CDR3 length: 12 residues. V dropped 1 base and J dropped 8 bases, with 7 bases sitting between them. Germline values: CDR1 SGHKS, CDR2 YYEKEE (reference sequence). CDR3 DNA: TGTGCCAGCAGCTTGCATGGGGATGAGCAGTTCTTC. Its protein is CASSLHGDEQFF.